Detailed here is one T cell receptor (beta chain). Its antigen remains unknown. This record comes from a study of beta chain features in type 1 diabetes. Notes on the study in general: Across all four CD4+ subsets, people with type 1 diabetes showed modestly shorter TCRB CDR3s. Any role of HLA type in TCRB rearrangement remained unresolved here. PCR might show a preference for shorter templates, equally across patients and controls.

Purity of each sorted population was above 95%. Expressed TCRB transcripts were sequenced after all isolated RNA was converted to cDNA. Produced via immunoSEQ multiplex PCR; TCRdb's table is partial and in-frame only. Found here are under 850,000 clones, 13% of them singletons; the top ten hold approximately 0.022%. CDR3 length: 13 residues. V was cut by 3 bases and J by 0 bases, with 8 bases left in between. CDR1 is GTSNPN, CDR2 SVGIG, per germline (reference sequence). Material: naive CD4+ T cells from blood. The V and J genes are TRBV30 and TRBJ1-1; D call uncertain. The receptor was isolated from a young man with type 1 diabetes. CDR3 sequence: CAWRARLNTEAFF. The CDR3 coding sequence is TGTGCCTGGAGGGCGCGGTTGAACACTGAAGCTTTCTTT.